The rows below give T cell receptor beta chains drawn from one sample of a study of T cells expressing NK-cell markers. Each CDR3 protein gets one entry in TCRdb, which reprocessed the 5' RACE reads and gives no DNA. Its listing shows over 150,000 distinct CDR3 sequences. The sample comprised blood T cells: a sorted CD56 or NKG2C T cell subset, CD4+ or CD8+ T cells, or bulk PBMC T cells (not recorded which). The origin of the receptors is a woman aged 45-65 years in good health. The CDR3 runs from the conserved cysteine through the conserved F or W.

cdr3_aa: CASSLAPGTGVNEQFF
j_call: TRBJ2-1
v_call: TRBV7-9

cdr3_aa: CASSADPGQGLGGAFF
j_call: TRBJ1-1
v_call: TRBV2

cdr3_aa: CASSQEAAGANVLTF
j_call: TRBJ2-6
v_call: TRBV4-2

cdr3_aa: CASSQDTRDTQYF
j_call: TRBJ2-3
v_call: TRBV3-1

cdr3_aa: CASSFPGDSSYNEQFF
j_call: TRBJ2-1
v_call: TRBV5-5

cdr3_aa: CASTVFGRGRGEQYF
j_call: TRBJ2-7
v_call: TRBV7-2

cdr3_aa: CSVEDSGRGHYNEQFF
j_call: TRBJ2-1
v_call: TRBV29-1

cdr3_aa: CSASEPSGTDTQYF
j_call: TRBJ2-3
v_call: TRBV20-1

cdr3_aa: CASSQDRRWPSYNEQFF
j_call: TRBJ2-1
v_call: TRBV4-1

cdr3_aa: CAWSEGIVNQPQHF
j_call: TRBJ1-5
v_call: TRBV30

cdr3_aa: CASSMDSYEQYF
j_call: TRBJ2-7
v_call: TRBV7-9

cdr3_aa: CAWSQDNEQFF
j_call: TRBJ2-1
v_call: TRBV30

cdr3_aa: CASSVGYEQYF
j_call: TRBJ2-7
v_call: TRBV6-2/TRBV6-3

cdr3_aa: CASSYEGLAGLLETQYF
j_call: TRBJ2-5
v_call: TRBV6-2/TRBV6-3

cdr3_aa: CASSEGYRDNEQFF
j_call: TRBJ2-1
v_call: TRBV25-1

cdr3_aa: CASSFEGPGTQYF
j_call: TRBJ2-5
v_call: TRBV5-1

cdr3_aa: CASSLTLGLAGGNEQFF
j_call: TRBJ2-1
v_call: TRBV5-6

cdr3_aa: CASRERGEQFF
j_call: TRBJ2-1
v_call: TRBV6-5

cdr3_aa: CASSLASLRPRNEQFF
j_call: TRBJ2-1
v_call: TRBV7-9

cdr3_aa: CASGSSYNEQFF
j_call: TRBJ2-1
v_call: TRBV13

cdr3_aa: CSVEGLAGLSSYNEQFF
j_call: TRBJ2-1
v_call: TRBV29-1

cdr3_aa: CASSLTGNNEQFF
j_call: TRBJ2-1
v_call: TRBV7-3

cdr3_aa: CASSPLRDREMVTEAFF
j_call: TRBJ1-1
v_call: TRBV27

cdr3_aa: CASSFRFRGITEAFF
j_call: TRBJ1-1
v_call: TRBV12-3/TRBV12-4

cdr3_aa: CSVVGTDSYEQYF
j_call: TRBJ2-7
v_call: TRBV29-1

cdr3_aa: CASSLSPTGGNTEAFF
j_call: TRBJ1-1
v_call: TRBV27

cdr3_aa: CSVDGLADYNEQFF
j_call: TRBJ2-1
v_call: TRBV29-1

cdr3_aa: CASSQDKGTGNSPLHF
j_call: TRBJ1-6
v_call: TRBV4-1

cdr3_aa: CASSYGSADEKLFF
j_call: TRBJ1-4
v_call: TRBV19

cdr3_aa: CASRQGIYEQYF
j_call: TRBJ2-7
v_call: TRBV27

cdr3_aa: CASSPPPGQGSLEQFF
j_call: TRBJ2-1
v_call: TRBV3-1

cdr3_aa: CASSLATGNTGELFF
j_call: TRBJ2-2
v_call: TRBV5-1

cdr3_aa: CSARLAGGVYNEQFF
j_call: TRBJ2-1
v_call: TRBV20-1

cdr3_aa: CSARVLGFNEQFF
j_call: TRBJ2-1
v_call: TRBV20-1

cdr3_aa: CASSYSGNPYEQYF
j_call: TRBJ2-7
v_call: TRBV6-2/TRBV6-3